One sample yielded the 15 T cell receptor beta chains listed below, sequenced in a study of cytomegalovirus exposure and HLA in healthy donors. Amplification used 60 Vbeta primers and 13 Jbeta primers. Clones were sequenced by immunoSEQ multiplex PCR, and TCRdb holds only the in-frame ones, with some missing. This table holds approximately 120,000 clones, more than 60% found once. Sequencing was done on a sample of PBMCs. These receptors were obtained from a woman in her sixties in good health and CMV-seropositive.

The rearrangement uses TRBV19 and TRBJ1-4; the D is unclear. This CDR3 comprises 15 residues. V was pared by 7 bases and J by 1 base, with 13 bases between. Germline loops: CDR1 LNHDA, CDR2 SQIVND (reference sequence). The CDR3: CASTNGGRTNEKLFF. In nucleotides, the CDR3 is TGTGCCAGTACAAATGGAGGGCGAACTAATGAAAAACTGTTTTTT.

The CDR3 here is CASRERHLQETQYF. The DNA for the CDR3 is TGTGCCAGCAGGGAAAGACACCTCCAAGAGACCCAGTACTTC. The gene calls are TRBV2 and TRBJ2-5; D uncertain. This CDR3 has 14 residues. The V end lost 6 bases, the J end lost 1 base, and 12 bases lay between the germline ends. CDR1 and CDR2 from the germline V gene are SNHLY and FYNNEI. The full variable domain, completed using reference TRBV2 and TRBJ2-5, is EPEVTQTPSHQVTQMGQEVILRCVPISNHLYFYWYRQILGQKVEFLVSFYNNEISEKSEIFDDQFSVERPDGSNFTLKIRSTKLEDSAMYFCASRERHLQETQYFGPGTRLLVL.

The chain combines TRBV9 with TRBJ2-2, with TRBD2 matching 7 bases. Trimming cost V 1 base and J 0 bases; bases outside gene matches: 9. The CDR3 runs to 18 residues. Looked up from germline, CDR1 is SGDLS and CDR2 is YYNGEE. The CDR3 bases are TGTGCCAGCAGCGTATCCATAATTGGGGGGGCGAACACCGGGGAGCTGTTTTTT. Encoded protein: CASSVSIIGGANTGELFF.

The J gene is TRBJ1-3, the V gene TRBV11-2; tentative D call: TRBD1 (6 bases). The CDR3 covers 15 residues. V gave up 5 bases and J gave up 0 bases, with 11 bases separating them. Germline CDR1 is SGHAT and CDR2 is FQNNGV. The CDR3 loop is CASSPRTASGNTIYF. The CDR3, as DNA: TGTGCCAGCAGCCCTCGGACAGCCTCTGGAAACACCATATATTTT. The full variable domain, its missing parts supplied by reference TRBV11-2 and TRBJ1-3, is EAGVAQSPRYKIIEKRQSVAFWCNPISGHATLYWYQQILGQGPKLLIQFQNNGVVDDSQLPKDRFSAERLKGVDSTLKIQPAKLEDSAVYLCASSPRTASGNTIYFGEGSWLTVV.

V gene TRBV10-3 combines with J gene TRBJ1-1; D is ambiguous. In germline, CDR1 is ENHRY, CDR2 SYGVKD. Trimming cost V 2 bases and J 1 base, with 11 bases left between them. The CDR3 totals 15 residues. CDR3 sequence: CAISEGERPNTEAFF. The CDR3 DNA reads TGTGCCATCAGTGAGGGAGAAAGGCCGAACACTGAAGCTTTCTTT.

The chain couples TRBV7-9 to TRBJ2-5; TRBD2 matches 11 bases. Germline V lookup: CDR1 SEHNR, CDR2 FQNEAQ (reference sequence). V dropped 1 base and J dropped 5; count of bases not matched to a gene: 9. The CDR3 runs to 17 residues. As DNA, the CDR3 is TGTGCCAGCAGCTTAGGAGATAGCGGGGGGGCCGGGGAGACCCAGTACTTC. It specifies CASSLGDSGGAGETQYF.

The CDR3 is CASSSGQLYGYTF. The CDR3 coding sequence is TGTGCCAGCAGCTCGGGACAGCTCTATGGCTACACCTTC. The chain carries TRBV7-2 and TRBJ1-2; TRBD1 agrees at 7 bases. The CDR3 length is 13 residues. Germline V gene data show CDR1 as SGHTA and CDR2 as FQGNSA. Trimming removed 4 bases from V and 4 bases from J; junction bases left unmatched: 3. The full variable domain, completed using reference TRBV7-2 and TRBJ1-2, is GAGVSQSPSNKVTEKGKDVELRCDPISGHTALYWYRQSLGQGLEFLIYFQGNSAPDKSGLPSDRFSAERTGGSVSTLTIQRTQQEDSAVYLCASSSGQLYGYTFGSGTRLTVV.

The V and J genes are TRBV19 and TRBJ2-7, with D possibly TRBD1 on 5 matching bases. The CDR3 is 13 residues long. V was cut by 3 bases and J by 2 bases, with 8 bases left in between. Germline values: CDR1 LNHDA, CDR2 SQIVND (reference sequence). The CDR3 here is CASSIGHPYEQYF. The CDR3 DNA reads TGTGCCAGTAGTATCGGACATCCCTACGAGCAGTACTTC. Full variable domain (rest looked up from reference TRBV19 and TRBJ2-7): DGGITQSPKYLFRKEGQNVTLSCEQNLNHDAMYWYRQDPGQGLRLIYYSQIVNDFQKGDIAEGYSVSREKKESFPLTVTSAQKNPTAFYLCASSIGHPYEQYFGPGTRLTVT.

V usage is TRBV11-2 and J usage is TRBJ1-1, with 8 bases aligning to TRBD1. The CDR3 loop spans 14 amino acids. CDR1 and CDR2 from the germline V gene are SGHAT and FQNNGV. J gave up 4 bases and V 5 bases, and 6 bases lay outside the gene matches. The CDR3 nucleotides are TGTGCCAGCAGCCCGTGGACAGGGCCCACTGAAGCTTTCTTT. Translating it yields CASSPWTGPTEAFF.

This chain connects TRBV11-2 to TRBJ2-2, with TRBD1 matching over 10 bases. The trim removed 5 bases at V and 6 bases at J, leaving 12 bases unmatched. In germline, CDR1 is SGHAT, CDR2 FQNNGV. The CDR3 totals 17 residues. The CDR3 region is CASSGRRGQGQSGELFF. In nucleotides, the CDR3 is TGTGCCAGCAGCGGCCGGCGGGGACAGGGGCAGTCCGGGGAGCTGTTTTTT.

This chain links TRBV10-3 with TRBJ2-3, with TRBD2 matching 12 bases. Germline values: CDR1 ENHRY, CDR2 SYGVKD. CDR3 length: 16 residues. The J segment lost 3 bases and the V segment lost 2 bases, leaving 3 bases of the junction unmatched. CDR3 sequence: CAISEKTSGRTDTQYF. The CDR3 DNA reads as TGTGCCATCAGTGAGAAGACTAGCGGGAGAACAGATACGCAGTATTTT.

The V gene is TRBV11-1, the J gene TRBJ1-6; D uncertain. This CDR3 contains 14 residues. The germline V gene encodes CDR1 SGHAT and CDR2 FQDESV (reference sequence). V dropped 2 bases and J dropped 8 bases, with 10 bases sitting between them. The CDR3 DNA follows: TGTGCCAGCAGCTTAACGGGTCCGTATTCACCCCTCCACTTT. Its translation is CASSLTGPYSPLHF.

This CDR3 is CASSYRSEAFF. The CDR3 region has the DNA TGTGCCAGCAGCTACAGGTCTGAAGCTTTCTTT. The rearrangement links TRBV5-6 to TRBJ1-1; D is perhaps TRBD1 (5 bases). The CDR3 is 11 amino acids. V lost 3 bases, J lost 6 bases, and 6 bases lay in between. From germline, CDR1 is SGHDT and CDR2 YYEEEE.

In this sample, this clone turned up a few times. The chain is built from TRBV4-1 and TRBJ2-5; TRBD1 aligns across 8 bases. CDR3 length: 15 residues. Germline trimming cut 4 bases from V and 2 bases from J; bases unmatched to any gene: 6. Germline CDR1 and CDR2: MGHRA and YSYEKL. The CDR3 DNA follows: TGCGCCAGCAGCCTAGTTCAGGGGGCGCAAGAGACCCAGTACTTC. The encoded protein is CASSLVQGAQETQYF.

The V and J genes are TRBV7-3 and TRBJ1-3; no reliable D call. Germline V gene data show CDR1 as SGHTA and CDR2 as FQGTGA. This CDR3 has 13 residues. V dropped 5 bases and J dropped 0 bases, with 5 bases sitting between them. The CDR3 region is CASSLSSGNTIYF. The DNA for the CDR3 is TGTGCCAGCAGCCTGAGCTCTGGAAACACCATATATTTT.